This T cell receptor beta chain originates from a study of T-cell memory formation after mild COVID-19. TCR alpha and TCR beta cDNA libraries carrying sample barcodes and UMIs came from 5'RACE with constant-segment primers. A single record per CDR3 protein comes from TCRdb applying MiXCR to the 5' RACE reads. The data show 250,000 to 350,000 distinct CDR3 sequences, 15% to 20% seen once. The germline CDR1 and CDR2 sequences are SQVTM and ANQGSEA. The CDR3 has 10 residues. V lost 7 bases to trimming and J lost 8 bases; unmatched junction nucleotides: 4. The receptor was isolated from a man in his late teens or twenties who had mild COVID-19 (a few samples of this study predate the infection). Cell type and time point are not known. This chain uses TRBV29-1 with TRBJ1-1; TRBD1 matches at 7 bases. The specimen sequenced was PBMCs or a T cell subset sorted from them (not recorded which). The CDR3 nucleotides read TGCAGCGCCGGGACAGCGGAAGCTTTCTTT. It encodes CSAGTAEAFF.